This record looks at one TCR beta chain sequence and its context. The trim removed 5 bases at V and 6 bases at J, leaving 6 bases unmatched. CDR1 is SGHTA, CDR2 FQGTGA, per germline. The CDR3 sequence is 16 residues long. The data were taken from a study of blood T cell repertoires in COVID-19. Clones were read by immunoSEQ multiplex PCR, and TCRdb kept only the in-frame ones, dropping some. The table records about 110,000 clones, around 87% of them present only once. The chain uses TRBV7-3 and TRBJ2-3; 15 bases map to TRBD2. The receptor's source is a woman aged 80 or older with acute or convalescent COVID-19. Sequencing was performed on peripheral blood. The CDR3 sequence is CASSLGTSGGFDTQYF. DNA for the CDR3: TGTGCCAGCAGCCTCGGGACTAGCGGGGGGTTTGATACGCAGTATTTT.